Given below is one TCR beta chain in context. Peripheral blood samples of around 9.8 milliliters were drawn from each donor. The sample comes from a study of blood T cells in healthy people across ages. The CDR3 has 14 residues. Germline CDR1 reads GTSNPN; CDR2 reads SVGIG (reference sequence). Primers used in a second PCR of about 6 to 11 cycles were a sample-barcoded 5' primer and a J-beta primer mix. MiXCR was run by TCRdb on the 5' RACE reads, yielding one entry per CDR3 protein. In the table there are approximately 1.5 million distinct CDR3 sequences, approximately 42% of which are singletons. The sequence derives from a young woman in good health. Input material: blood. The rearrangement links TRBV30 to TRBJ2-4; D may be TRBD1 (6 bases). The DNA end lines up better with TRBJ2-7; the J call may be wrong. The CDR3 nucleotides read TGTGCCTGGAGGCTACGTGGGCAGGGGTACGAGCAGTACTTC. The encoded protein is CAWRLRGQGYEQYF.